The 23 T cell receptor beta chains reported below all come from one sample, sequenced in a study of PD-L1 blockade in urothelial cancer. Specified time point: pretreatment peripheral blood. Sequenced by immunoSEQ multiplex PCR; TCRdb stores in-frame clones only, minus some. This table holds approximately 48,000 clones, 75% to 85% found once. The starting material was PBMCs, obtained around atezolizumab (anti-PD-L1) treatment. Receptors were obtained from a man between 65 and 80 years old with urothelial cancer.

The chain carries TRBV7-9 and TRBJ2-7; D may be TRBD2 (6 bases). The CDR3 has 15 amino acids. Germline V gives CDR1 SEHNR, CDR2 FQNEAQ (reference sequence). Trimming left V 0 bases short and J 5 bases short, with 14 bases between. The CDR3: CASSLASGTLDEQYF. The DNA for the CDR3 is TGTGCCAGCAGCTTAGCATCCGGGACTCTCGACGAGCAGTACTTC.

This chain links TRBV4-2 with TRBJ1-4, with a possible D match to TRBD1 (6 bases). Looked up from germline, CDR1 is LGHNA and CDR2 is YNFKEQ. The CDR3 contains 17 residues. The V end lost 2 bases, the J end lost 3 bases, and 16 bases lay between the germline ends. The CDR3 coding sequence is TGTGCCAGCAGCCAAAAGGGGGAGCTCTCATCTAATGAAAAACTGTTTTTT. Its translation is CASSQKGELSSNEKLFF.

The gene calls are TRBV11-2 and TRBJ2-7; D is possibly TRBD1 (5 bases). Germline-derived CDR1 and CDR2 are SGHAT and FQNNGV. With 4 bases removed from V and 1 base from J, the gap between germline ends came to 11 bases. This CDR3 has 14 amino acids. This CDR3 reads CASSSVTGSYEQYF. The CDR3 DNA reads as TGTGCCAGCAGCTCTGTAACAGGATCCTACGAGCAGTACTTC.

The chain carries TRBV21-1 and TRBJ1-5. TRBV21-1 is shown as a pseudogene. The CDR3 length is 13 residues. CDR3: CASSKGGNQPQHF. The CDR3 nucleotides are TGTGCCAGCAGCAAAGGAGGCAATCAGCCCCAGCATTTT.

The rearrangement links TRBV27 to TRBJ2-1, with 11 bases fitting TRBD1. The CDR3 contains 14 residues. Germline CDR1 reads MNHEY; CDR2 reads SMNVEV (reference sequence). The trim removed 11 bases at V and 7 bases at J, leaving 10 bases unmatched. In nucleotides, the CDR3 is TGTGCCCCTGAGGACAGGGGGCGAATAAATGAGCAGTTCTTC. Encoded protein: CAPEDRGRINEQFF.

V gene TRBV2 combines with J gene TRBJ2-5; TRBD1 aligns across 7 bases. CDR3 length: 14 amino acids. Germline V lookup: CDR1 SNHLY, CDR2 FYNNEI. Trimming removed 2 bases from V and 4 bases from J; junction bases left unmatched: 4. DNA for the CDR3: TGTGCCAGCAGTGAAACAGGGGACCGAGAGACCCAGTACTTC. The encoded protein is CASSETGDRETQYF.

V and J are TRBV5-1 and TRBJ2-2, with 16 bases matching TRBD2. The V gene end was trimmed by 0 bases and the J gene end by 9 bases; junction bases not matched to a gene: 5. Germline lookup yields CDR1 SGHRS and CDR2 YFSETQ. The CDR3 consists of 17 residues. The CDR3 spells CASSLAGLAGGPRELFF. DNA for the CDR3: TGCGCCAGCAGCTTGGCGGGACTAGCGGGAGGGCCCAGGGAGCTGTTTTTT.

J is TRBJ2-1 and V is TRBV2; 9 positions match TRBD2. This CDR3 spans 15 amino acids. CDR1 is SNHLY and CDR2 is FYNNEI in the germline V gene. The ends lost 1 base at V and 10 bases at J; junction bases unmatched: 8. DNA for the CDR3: TGTGCCAGCAGTGAAGGGCCTAGCGGGACCCGGGAGCAGTTCTTC. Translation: CASSEGPSGTREQFF.

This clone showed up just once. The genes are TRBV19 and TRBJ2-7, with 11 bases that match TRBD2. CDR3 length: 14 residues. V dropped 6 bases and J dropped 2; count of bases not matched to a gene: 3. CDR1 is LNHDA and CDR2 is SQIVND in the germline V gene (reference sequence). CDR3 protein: CASRQTSGTYEQYF. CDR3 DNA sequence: TGTGCCAGTAGACAGACTAGCGGGACCTACGAGCAGTACTTC.

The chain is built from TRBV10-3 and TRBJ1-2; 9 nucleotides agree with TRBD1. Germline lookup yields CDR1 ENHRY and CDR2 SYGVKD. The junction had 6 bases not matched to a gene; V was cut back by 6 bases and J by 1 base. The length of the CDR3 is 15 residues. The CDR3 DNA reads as TGTGCCATCAGCGGTCCGGACAGGGGTAACTATGGCTACACCTTC. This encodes CAISGPDRGNYGYTF.

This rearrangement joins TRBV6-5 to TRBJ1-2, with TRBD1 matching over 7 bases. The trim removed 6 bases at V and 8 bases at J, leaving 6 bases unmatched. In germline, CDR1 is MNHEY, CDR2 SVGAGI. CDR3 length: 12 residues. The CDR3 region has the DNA TGTGCCAGCAGCCCAGGGGGTCTCGGCTACACCTTC. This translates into CASSPGGLGYTF.

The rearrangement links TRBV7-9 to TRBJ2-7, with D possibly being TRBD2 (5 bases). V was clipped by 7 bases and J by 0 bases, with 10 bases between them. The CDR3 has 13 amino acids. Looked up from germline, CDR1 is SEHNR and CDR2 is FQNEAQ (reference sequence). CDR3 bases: TGTGCCAGCAACGGGGTAACCTCCTACGAGCAGTACTTC. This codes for CASNGVTSYEQYF.

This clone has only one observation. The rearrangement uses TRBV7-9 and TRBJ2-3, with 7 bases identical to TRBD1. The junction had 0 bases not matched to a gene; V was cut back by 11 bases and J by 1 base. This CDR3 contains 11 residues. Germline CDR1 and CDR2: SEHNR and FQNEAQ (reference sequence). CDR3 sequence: CAGQGTDTQYF. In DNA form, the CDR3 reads TGTGCCGGACAGGGCACAGATACGCAGTATTTT.

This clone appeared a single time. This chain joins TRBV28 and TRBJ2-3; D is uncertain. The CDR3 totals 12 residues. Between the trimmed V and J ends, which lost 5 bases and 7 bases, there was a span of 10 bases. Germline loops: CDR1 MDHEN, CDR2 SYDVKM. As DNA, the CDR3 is TGTGCCAGCAGTCTGACCAGGTATACGCAGTATTTT. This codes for CASSLTRYTQYF.

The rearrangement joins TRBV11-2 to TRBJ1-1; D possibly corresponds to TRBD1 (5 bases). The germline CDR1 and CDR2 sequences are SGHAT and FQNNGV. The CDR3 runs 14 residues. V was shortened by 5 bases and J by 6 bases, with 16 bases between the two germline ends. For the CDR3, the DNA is TGTGCCAGCAGCCCACTGGGGGGTGGTCCTGAAGCTTTCTTT. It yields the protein CASSPLGGGPEAFF.

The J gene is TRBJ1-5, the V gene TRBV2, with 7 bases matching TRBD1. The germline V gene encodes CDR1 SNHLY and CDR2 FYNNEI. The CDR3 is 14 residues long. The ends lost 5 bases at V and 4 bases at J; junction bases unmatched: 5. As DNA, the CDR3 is TGTGCCAGCAGTCCCGACAGGGTTAATCAGCCCCAGCATTTT. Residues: CASSPDRVNQPQHF.

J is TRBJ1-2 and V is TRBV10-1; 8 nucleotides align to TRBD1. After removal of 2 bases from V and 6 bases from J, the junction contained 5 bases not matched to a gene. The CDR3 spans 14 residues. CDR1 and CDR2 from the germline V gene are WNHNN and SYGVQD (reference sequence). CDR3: CASSERGQEHGYTF. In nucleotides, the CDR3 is TGCGCCAGCAGTGAGAGGGGACAGGAGCATGGCTACACCTTC.

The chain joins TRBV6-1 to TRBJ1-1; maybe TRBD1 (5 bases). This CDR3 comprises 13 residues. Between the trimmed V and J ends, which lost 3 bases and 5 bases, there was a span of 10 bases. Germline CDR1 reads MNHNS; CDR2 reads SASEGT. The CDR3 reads CASSDRGRTEAFF. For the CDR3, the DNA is TGTGCCAGCAGTGACCGGGGGAGGACTGAAGCTTTCTTT.

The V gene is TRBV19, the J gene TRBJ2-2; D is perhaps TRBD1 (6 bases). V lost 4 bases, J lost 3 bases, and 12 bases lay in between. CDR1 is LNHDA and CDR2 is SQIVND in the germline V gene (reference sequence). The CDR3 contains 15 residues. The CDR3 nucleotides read TGTGCCAGTAGTACCTATTACAGGGACACCGGGGAGCTGTTTTTT. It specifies CASSTYYRDTGELFF.

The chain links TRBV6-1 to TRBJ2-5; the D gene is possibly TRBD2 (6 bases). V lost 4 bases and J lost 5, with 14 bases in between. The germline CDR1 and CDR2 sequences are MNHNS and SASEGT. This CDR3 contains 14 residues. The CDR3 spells CASSGDFRGETQYF. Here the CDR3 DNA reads TGTGCCAGCAGTGGGGACTTTCGGGGGGAGACCCAGTACTTC.

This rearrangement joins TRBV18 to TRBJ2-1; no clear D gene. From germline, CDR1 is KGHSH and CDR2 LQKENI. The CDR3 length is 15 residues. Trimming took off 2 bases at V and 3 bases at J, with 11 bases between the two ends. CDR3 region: CASSPGLQIYNEQFF. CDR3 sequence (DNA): TGTGCCAGCTCACCAGGCCTCCAGATCTACAATGAGCAGTTCTTC. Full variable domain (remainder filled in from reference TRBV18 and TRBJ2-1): NAGVMQNPRHLVRRRGQEARLRCSPMKGHSHVYWYRQLPEEGLKFMVYLQKENIIDESGMPKERFSAEFPKEGPSILRIQQVVRGDSAAYFCASSPGLQIYNEQFFGPGTRLTVL.

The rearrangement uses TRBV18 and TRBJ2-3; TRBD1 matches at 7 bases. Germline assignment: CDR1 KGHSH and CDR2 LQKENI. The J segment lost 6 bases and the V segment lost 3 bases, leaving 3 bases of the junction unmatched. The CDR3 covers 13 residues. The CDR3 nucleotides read TGTGCCAGCTCACCTGACAGGGAGGATACGCAGTATTTT. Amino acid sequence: CASSPDREDTQYF.

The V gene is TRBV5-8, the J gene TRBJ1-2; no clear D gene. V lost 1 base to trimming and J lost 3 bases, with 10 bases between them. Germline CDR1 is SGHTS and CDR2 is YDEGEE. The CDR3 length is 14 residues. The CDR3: CASSLTYPDYGYTF. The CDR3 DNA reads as TGTGCCAGCAGCTTGACATACCCCGACTATGGCTACACCTTC.